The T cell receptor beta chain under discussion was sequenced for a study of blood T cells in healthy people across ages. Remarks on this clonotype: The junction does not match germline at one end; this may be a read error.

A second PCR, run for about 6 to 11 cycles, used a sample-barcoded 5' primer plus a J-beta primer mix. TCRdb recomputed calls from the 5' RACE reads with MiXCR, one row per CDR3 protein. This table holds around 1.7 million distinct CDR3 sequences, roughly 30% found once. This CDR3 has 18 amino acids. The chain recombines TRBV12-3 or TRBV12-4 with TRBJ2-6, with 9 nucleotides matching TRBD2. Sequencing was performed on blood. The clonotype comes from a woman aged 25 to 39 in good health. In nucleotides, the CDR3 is TGTGCCGGCAGTCAAATAGCGGGGGTTATCTCTGGGGCCAACGTCCTGACTTTC. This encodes CAGSQIAGVISGANVLTF.